This T cell receptor beta chain stems from a study of T cell changes during pregnancy in multiple sclerosis. Germline CDR1 is SNHLY and CDR2 is FYNNEI. The CDR3 extends over 11 amino acids. Trimming left V 11 bases short and J 10 bases short, with 14 bases between. Produced via immunoSEQ multiplex PCR; TCRdb's table is partial and in-frame only. The sample has 20,000 to 25,000 clones, just over 85% seen once; the top ten hold 6.5% to 9.5%. This chain links TRBV2 with TRBJ1-4; D gene unclear. This receptor was taken from a female donor in good health, enrolled as a control in a pregnancy study. Sequences were derived from CD8+ T cells from peripheral blood mononuclear cells, sampled in the first trimester of pregnancy. The CDR3 DNA follows: TGTGCCCAGCGGATTGAGGGAAAACTGTTTTTT. This encodes CAQRIEGKLFF.